What follows is one T cell receptor beta chain and its context. The antigen is undetermined. This specimen belongs to a study of early T cells in non-severe SARS-CoV-2 infection. Study context: Sequencing was performed on bulk RNA from unsorted whole blood, leaving chains unpaired. The study, taken as a whole, reports: Private and CD4 specificities were missed by VDJdb matching, which favored anti-spike CD8 responses.

CDR3 length: 15 residues. V was pared by 4 bases and J by 3 bases, with 4 bases of the junction left unmatched. The V gene's germline CDR1 is WNHNN and CDR2 SYGVQD (reference sequence). Attachment of unique molecular identifiers was made to individual cDNA molecules. TCRdb ran MiXCR on the 5' RACE reads and lists one entry per CDR3 protein. This sample yields 55,000 to 80,000 distinct CDR3 sequences, of which around 12% are seen a single time; 1.3% to 1.5% belongs to the top ten. The chain carries TRBV10-1 and TRBJ2-2; the match to TRBD1 covers 8 bases. The clonotype comes from an adult who was a healthcare worker with PCR-confirmed SARS-CoV-2 infection or an uninfected control (not recorded which). Specimen: whole blood, collected at baseline. The CDR3 region is CASSAGQDDTGELFF. The DNA of the CDR3 is TGCGCCAGCAGTGCGGGACAGGACGACACCGGGGAGCTGTTTTTT.